This T cell receptor (beta chain) was observed in a study of Graves' ophthalmopathy and Graves' hyperthyroidism. This clonotype appeared many times. The antigen is unknown. RNA served as the template for amplifying TCR beta CDR3 regions. Amplification began with first-round RT-PCR using HTBI primers, then second-round multiplex PCR was performed. TCRdb recomputed calls from the multiplex PCR reads with MiXCR, one row per CDR3 protein. The sample has some 390,000 distinct CDR3 sequences; roughly 18% are singletons. Points from the study as a whole: Sensitivity of over 60% and specificity of 72% to 80% were achieved by the model that predicted ophthalmopathy progression. Most expanded clonotypes from thyroid (those above 0.001 frequency) were also found in blood.

The sequencing sample was made of peripheral blood. This TCR was sampled from a woman aged 18-35 years with Graves' ophthalmopathy.

The CDR3 region has the DNA TGTGCCAGCAGTTACTCCGGGTCACTAAGCTACGAGCAGTACTTC. It translates to CASSYSGSLSYEQYF. The chain recombines TRBV6-5 with TRBJ2-7; no reliable D call. The CDR3 runs 15 residues. Germline-derived CDR1 and CDR2 are MNHEY and SVGAGI. V was pared by 0 bases and J by 3 bases, with 12 bases between.